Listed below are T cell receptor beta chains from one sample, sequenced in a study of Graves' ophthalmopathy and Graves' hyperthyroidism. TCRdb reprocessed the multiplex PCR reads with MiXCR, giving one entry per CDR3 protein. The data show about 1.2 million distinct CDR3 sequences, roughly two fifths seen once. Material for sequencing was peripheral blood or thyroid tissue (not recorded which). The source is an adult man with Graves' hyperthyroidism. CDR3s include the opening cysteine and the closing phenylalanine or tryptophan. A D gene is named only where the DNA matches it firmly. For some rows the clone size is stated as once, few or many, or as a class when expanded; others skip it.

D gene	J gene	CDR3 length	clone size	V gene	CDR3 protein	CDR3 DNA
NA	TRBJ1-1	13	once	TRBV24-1	CATSGGPSGKEGF	TGTGCCACCAGTGGGGGCCCTAGCGGGAAAGAAGGGTTT
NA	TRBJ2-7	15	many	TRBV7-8	CASSYMDSLLYEQYF	TGTGCCAGCAGCTATATGGACTCACTCCTCTACGAGCAGTACTTC
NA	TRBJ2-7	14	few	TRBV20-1	CSVGSDSPLYEQYF	TGCAGCGTTGGGAGCGACAGCCCGCTTTACGAGCAGTACTTC
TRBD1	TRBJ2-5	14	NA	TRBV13	CASSLQGAWETQYF	TGTGCCAGCAGCTTACAGGGGGCTTGGGAGACCCAGTACTTC
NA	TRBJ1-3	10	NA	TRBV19	CASMAGTIYF	TGTGCCAGTATGGCGGGCACCATATATTTT
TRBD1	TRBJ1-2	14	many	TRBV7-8	CASSRDSLGYGYTF	TGTGCCAGCAGCCGGGACAGCCTTGGCTATGGCTACACCTTC
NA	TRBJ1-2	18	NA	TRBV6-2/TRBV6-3	CASSRTTPEPQANYGYTF	TGTGCCAGCAGTCGAACCACCCCGGAACCTCAAGCTAACTATGGCTACACCTTC
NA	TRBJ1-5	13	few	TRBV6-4	CASSYSRSQPQHF	TGTGCCAGCAGTTACTCGAGGAGTCAGCCCCAGCATTTT
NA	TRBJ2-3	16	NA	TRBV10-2	CASSESGGYMTDTQYF	TGCGCCAGCAGTGAATCGGGGGGCTATATGACAGATACGCAGTATTTT
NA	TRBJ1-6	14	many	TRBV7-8	CASSLVGSHSPLHF	TGTGCCAGCAGCTTAGTGGGATCACATTCACCCCTCCACTTT
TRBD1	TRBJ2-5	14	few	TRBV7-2	CASSRTGVPETQYF	TGCGCCAGCTCTCGGACAGGGGTGCCAGAGACCCAGTACTTC
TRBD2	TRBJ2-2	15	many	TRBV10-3	CATLRGLGNTGELFF	TGTGCCACACTGAGGGGACTAGGGAACACCGGGGAGCTGTTTTTT
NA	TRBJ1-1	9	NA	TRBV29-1	CSVENGAFF	TGCAGCGTTGAAAATGGAGCTTTCTTT
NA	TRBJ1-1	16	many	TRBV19	CASKDGGARMNTEAFF	TGTGCCAGTAAAGATGGGGGGGCCCGGATGAACACTGAAGCTTTCTTT
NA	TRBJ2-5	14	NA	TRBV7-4	CASRGRNLLETQYF	TGTGCCAGCAGGGGTAGAAACCTCCTGGAGACCCAGTACTTC
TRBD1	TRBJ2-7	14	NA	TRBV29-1	CSVAIPGQRHEQYF	TGCAGCGTTGCAATTCCGGGACAGAGGCACGAGCAGTACTTC
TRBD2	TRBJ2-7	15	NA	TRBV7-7	CASSLEAGRVHEQYF	TGTGCTAGCAGCTTAGAGGCCGGGAGGGTCCACGAGCAGTACTTC
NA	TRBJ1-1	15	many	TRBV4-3	CASSQDGGAFTEAFF	TGCGCCAGCAGCCAAGATGGAGGGGCCTTTACTGAAGCTTTCTTT
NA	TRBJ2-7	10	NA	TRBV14	CATPGYEQYF	TGTGCCACCCCGGGCTACGAGCAGTACTTC
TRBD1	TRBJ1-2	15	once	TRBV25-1	CASSEPRGLFDGYTF	TGTGCCAGCAGTGAACCCAGGGGGCTCTTTGATGGCTACACCTTC
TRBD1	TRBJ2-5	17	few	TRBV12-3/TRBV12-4	CASSLQPGQGGFETQYF	TGTGCCAGCAGCTTACAACCGGGACAGGGGGGATTTGAGACCCAGTACTTC
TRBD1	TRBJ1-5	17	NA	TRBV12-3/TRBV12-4	CASSRDRGSFSNQPQHF	TGTGCCAGCAGCCGGGACAGGGGATCTTTTAGCAATCAGCCCCAGCATTTT
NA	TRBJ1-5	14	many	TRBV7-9	CASSLEGQSQPQHF	TGTGCCAGCAGCTTAGAAGGGCAAAGTCAGCCCCAGCATTTT
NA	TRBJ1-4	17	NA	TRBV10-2	CASTLNGAKGETEKLFF	TGTGCCAGCACCCTAAATGGGGCAAAGGGAGAGACTGAAAAACTGTTTTTT
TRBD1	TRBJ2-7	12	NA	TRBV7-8	CASSKQGDEQYF	TGTGCCAGCAGCAAACAGGGGGACGAGCAGTACTTC
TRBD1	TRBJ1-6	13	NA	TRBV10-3	CAIRVDRGLPLHF	TGTGCCATCCGCGTAGACAGGGGTCTACCCCTCCACTTT
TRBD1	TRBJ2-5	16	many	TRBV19	CASSIGGGQGQETQYF	TGTGCCAGTAGTATAGGAGGGGGACAGGGACAAGAGACCCAGTACTTC
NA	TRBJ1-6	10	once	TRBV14	CASSQDRLHF	TGTGCCAGCAGCCAAGATCGCCTCCACTTT
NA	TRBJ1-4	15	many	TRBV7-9	CASSLGAGGAEKLFF	TGTGCCAGCAGCTTAGGGGCTGGGGGCGCGGAAAAACTGTTTTTT
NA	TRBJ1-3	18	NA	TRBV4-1	CASSQDRHRTNTGNTIYF	TGCGCCAGCAGCCAAGATCGACACAGGACAAACACTGGAAACACCATATATTTT
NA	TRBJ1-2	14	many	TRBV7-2	CASSLEGRVHGYTF	TGTGCCAGCAGCTTAGAAGGCAGGGTGCATGGCTACACCTTC
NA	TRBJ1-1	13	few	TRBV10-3	CAIRAGANTEAFF	TGTGCCATCAGGGCGGGGGCGAACACTGAAGCTTTCTTT
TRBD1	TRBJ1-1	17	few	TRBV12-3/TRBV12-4	CASSYLRTGGRNTEAFF	TGTGCCAGCAGTTATCTTCGGACAGGGGGTAGGAACACTGAAGCTTTCTTT
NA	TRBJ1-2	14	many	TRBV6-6	CASSYSGVNYGYTF	TGTGCCAGCAGTTACTCCGGGGTCAACTATGGCTACACCTTC
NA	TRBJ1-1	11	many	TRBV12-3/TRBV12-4	CATELNTEAFF	TGTGCCACCGAGCTGAACACTGAAGCTTTCTTT
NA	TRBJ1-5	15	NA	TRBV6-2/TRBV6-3	CASSKSRGFRQPQHF	TGTGCCAGCAGTAAATCCAGGGGCTTTCGTCAGCCCCAGCATTTT
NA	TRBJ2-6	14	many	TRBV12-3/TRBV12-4	CASSFRAGANVLTF	TGTGCCAGCAGCTTCCGGGCTGGGGCCAACGTCCTGACTTTC
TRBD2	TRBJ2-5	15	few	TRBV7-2	CASVPGTRAQETQYF	TGTGCCAGCGTTCCCGGGACTAGGGCACAAGAGACCCAGTACTTC
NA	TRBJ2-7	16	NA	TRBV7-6	CASSLAAGGVDYEQYF	TGTGCCAGCAGCTTAGCTGCCGGGGGCGTGGATTACGAGCAGTACTTC
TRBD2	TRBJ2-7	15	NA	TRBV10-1	CASSESATSVYEQYF	TGCGCCAGCAGTGAGTCTGCGACTAGCGTCTACGAGCAGTACTTC
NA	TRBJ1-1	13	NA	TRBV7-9	CASSQTEGTEAFF	TGTGCCAGCAGCCAAACCGAGGGTACTGAAGCTTTCTTT
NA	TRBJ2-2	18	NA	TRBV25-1	CASSQEARGTANTGEPFF	TGCGCCAGCAGCCAAGAAGCACGGGGGACAGCGAACACCGGGGAGCCGTTTTTT
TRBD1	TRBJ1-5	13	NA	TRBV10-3	CAINRDRNQPQHF	TGTGCCATCAACCGGGACAGGAATCAGCCCCAGCATTTT
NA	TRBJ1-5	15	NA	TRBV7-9	CASSLLRSGFQPQHF	TGTGCCAGCAGCTTACTCCGTTCAGGGTTTCAGCCCCAGCATTTT
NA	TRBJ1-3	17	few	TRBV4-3	CASSQDGREDSGNTIYF	TGCGCCAGCAGCCAAGATGGTCGGGAAGACTCTGGAAACACCATATATTTT
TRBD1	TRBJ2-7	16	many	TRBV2	CASSEGRGRNTYEQYF	TGTGCCAGCAGTGAAGGCAGGGGGCGAAACACCTACGAGCAGTACTTC
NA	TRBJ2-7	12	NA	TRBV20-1	CSASSQPGEQYF	TGCAGTGCTAGTTCGCAACCCGGCGAGCAGTACTTC
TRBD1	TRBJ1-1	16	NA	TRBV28	CASISPPGTGRTEAFF	TGTGCCAGCATCAGTCCTCCAGGGACAGGGCGCACTGAAGCTTTCTTT
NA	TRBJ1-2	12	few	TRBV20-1	CSASGQFYGYTF	TGCAGTGCTTCTGGACAGTTCTATGGCTACACCTTC
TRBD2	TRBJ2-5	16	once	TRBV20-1	CSAKGASGGAGETQYF	TGCAGTGCTAAGGGGGCTAGCGGGGGGGCTGGAGAGACCCAGTACTTC
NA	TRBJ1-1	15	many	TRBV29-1	CSVDRGYGLNTEAFF	TGCAGCGTTGATCGGGGATACGGGCTGAACACTGAAGCTTTCTTT
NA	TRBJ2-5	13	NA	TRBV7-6	CASSLRERGAQYF	TGTGCCAGCAGCTTAAGGGAAAGGGGGGCCCAGTACTTC
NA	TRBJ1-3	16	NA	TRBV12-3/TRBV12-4	CASSPRGELSGNTIYF	TGTGCCAGCAGTCCGAGAGGCGAGCTATCTGGAAACACCATATATTTT
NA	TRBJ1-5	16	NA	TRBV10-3	CAISESKSPLRETQHF	TGTGCCATCAGTGAGTCCAAGTCTCCATTGAGAGAGACCCAGCATTTT
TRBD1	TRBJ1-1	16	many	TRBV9	CASSINLDRGNTEAFF	TGTGCCAGCAGCATTAACTTAGACAGGGGGAACACTGAAGCTTTCTTT
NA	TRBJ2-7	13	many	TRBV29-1	CSFTGEGGVEQYF	TGCAGCTTCACGGGGGAGGGGGGTGTCGAGCAGTACTTC
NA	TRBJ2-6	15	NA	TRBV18	CASFTGRSGANVLTF	TGTGCCAGCTTTACTGGACGCTCTGGGGCCAACGTCCTGACTTTC
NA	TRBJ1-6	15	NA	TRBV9	CASSVGVHVDSPLHF	TGTGCCAGCAGCGTAGGTGTTCACGTTGATTCACCCCTCCACTTT
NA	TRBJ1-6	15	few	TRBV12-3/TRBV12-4	CASKKRQTHNSPLHF	TGTGCCAGCAAAAAAAGACAGACGCATAATTCACCCCTCCACTTT